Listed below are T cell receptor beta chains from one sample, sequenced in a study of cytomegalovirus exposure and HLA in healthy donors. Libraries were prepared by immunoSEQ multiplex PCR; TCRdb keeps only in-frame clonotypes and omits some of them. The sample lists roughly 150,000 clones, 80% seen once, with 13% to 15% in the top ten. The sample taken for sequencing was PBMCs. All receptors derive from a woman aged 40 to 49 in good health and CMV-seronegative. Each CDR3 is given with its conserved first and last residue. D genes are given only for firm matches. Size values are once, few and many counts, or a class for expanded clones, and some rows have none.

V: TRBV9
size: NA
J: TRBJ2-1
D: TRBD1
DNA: TGTGCCAGCAGCGTGTCAACGGACAGGGACAATGAGCAGTTCTTC
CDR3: CASSVSTDRDNEQFF

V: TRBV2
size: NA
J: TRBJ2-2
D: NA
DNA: TGTGCCAGCACCAAAAGGGAGACCGGGGAGCTGTTTTTT
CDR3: CASTKRETGELFF

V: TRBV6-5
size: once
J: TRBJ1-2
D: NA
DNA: TGTGCCAGCTGGGTCAGGGTTGCTGGCTACACCTTC
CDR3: CASWVRVAGYTF

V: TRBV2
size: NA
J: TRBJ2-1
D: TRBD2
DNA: TGTGCCAGCCAGCTAGCGGGACAAATCAATGAGCAGTTCTTC
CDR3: CASQLAGQINEQFF

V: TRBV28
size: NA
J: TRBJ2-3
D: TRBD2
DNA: TGTGCCAGCAGTTTTTGGGGACTAGCGGGGTCCTTCACAGATACGCAGTATTTT
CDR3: CASSFWGLAGSFTDTQYF

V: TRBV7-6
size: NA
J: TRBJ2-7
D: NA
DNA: TGTGCCAGCAGCTTAGTTGAGGGATGGGGCGAGCAGTACTTC
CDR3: CASSLVEGWGEQYF

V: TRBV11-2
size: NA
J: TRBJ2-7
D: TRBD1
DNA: TGTGCCAGCAGCTCGAACCGGGACAGGGACTACGAGCAGTACTTC
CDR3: CASSSNRDRDYEQYF

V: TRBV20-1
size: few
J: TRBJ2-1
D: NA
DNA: TGCAGTGCTAGTCCGCGGGATGAGCAGTTCTTC
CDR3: CSASPRDEQFF

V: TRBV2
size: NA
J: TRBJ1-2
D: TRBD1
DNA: TGTGCCAGCAGTGTAGGGGGCAGGGAAACTGGCTACACCTTC
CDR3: CASSVGGRETGYTF

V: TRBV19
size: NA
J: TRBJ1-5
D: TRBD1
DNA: TGTGCGACAGGGGGCGGCAATCAGCCCCAGCATTTT
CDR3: CATGGGNQPQHF

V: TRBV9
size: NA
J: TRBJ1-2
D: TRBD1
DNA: TGTGCCAGCAGCAAACGGGACAGCAAGCAGGAGGGCTACACCTTC
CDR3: CASSKRDSKQEGYTF

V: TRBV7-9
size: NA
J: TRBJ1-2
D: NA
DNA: TGTTCCAGCACCACCCCCCAATTTGGGGGGTTTTATGGCTACACCTTC
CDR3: CSSTTPQFGGFYGYTF

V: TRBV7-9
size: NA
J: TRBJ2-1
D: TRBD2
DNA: TGTGCCAGCAGCAGCGGGAGAACCTCCTACAATGAGCAGTTCTTC
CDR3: CASSSGRTSYNEQFF

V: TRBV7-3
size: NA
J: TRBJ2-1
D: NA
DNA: TGTGCCAGCAGCCCGTCCGGGAGAAACAATGAGCAGTTCTTC
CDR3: CASSPSGRNNEQFF

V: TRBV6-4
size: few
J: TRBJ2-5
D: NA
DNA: TGTGCCAGCAGTGCCTCATCAAAAGGGGGAGAGACCCAGTACTTC
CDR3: CASSASSKGGETQYF

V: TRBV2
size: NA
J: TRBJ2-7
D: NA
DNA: TGTGCCAGCAGGGAAGTCAGCCCGAGGGGGGGATCCTACGAGCAGTACTTC
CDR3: CASREVSPRGGSYEQYF

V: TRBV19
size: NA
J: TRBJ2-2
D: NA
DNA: TGTGCCAGTAGTATAGCACAGGTGGGCACCGGGGAGCTGTTTTTT
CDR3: CASSIAQVGTGELFF

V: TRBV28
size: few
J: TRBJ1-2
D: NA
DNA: TGTGCCAGCACGGGAGATGGCTACACCTTC
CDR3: CASTGDGYTF

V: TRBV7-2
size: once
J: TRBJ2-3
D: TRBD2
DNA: TGTGCCAGCAGCTCGGGACTAGATCCAGATACGCAGTATTTT
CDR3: CASSSGLDPDTQYF

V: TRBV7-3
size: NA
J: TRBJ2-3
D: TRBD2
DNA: TGTGCCAGCAGCTCGTCCGGGACTAGCGGGGGGGCAGGAGATACGCAGTATTTT
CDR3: CASSSSGTSGGAGDTQYF

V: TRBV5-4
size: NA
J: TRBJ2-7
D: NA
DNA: TGTGCCAGCAGCTTTAGGGGTCAGGGAAGCGACGAGCAGTACTTC
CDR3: CASSFRGQGSDEQYF

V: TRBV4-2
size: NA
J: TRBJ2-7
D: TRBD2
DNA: TGTGCCAGCAGCCAGGGTCTAGCGGGAGCGCGAGAGCAGTACTTC
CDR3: CASSQGLAGAREQYF

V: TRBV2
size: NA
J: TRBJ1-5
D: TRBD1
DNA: TGTGCCAGCAGCCTTGACAGGGCTAGCAATCAGCCCCAGCATTTT
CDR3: CASSLDRASNQPQHF

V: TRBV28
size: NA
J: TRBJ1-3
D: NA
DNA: TGTGCCAGCAGCGAACCTTCAGGGGTAAAAAACACCATATATTTT
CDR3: CASSEPSGVKNTIYF

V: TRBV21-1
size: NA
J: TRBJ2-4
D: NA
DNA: TGTGCCAGCAGCAAGGGAGGGACAGGGGGGCCGGGGGCCAAAAACAGTCAGTACTTC
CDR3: CASSKGGTGGPGAKNSQYF

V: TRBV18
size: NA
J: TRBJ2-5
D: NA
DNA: TGTGCCAGCTCACCACTAGCCCAAGAGACCCAGTACTTC
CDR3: CASSPLAQETQYF

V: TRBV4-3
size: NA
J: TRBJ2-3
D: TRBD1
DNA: TGCGCCAGCAGCCGAGGGACAGGGGTTAAGGGCACAGATACGCAGTATTTT
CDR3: CASSRGTGVKGTDTQYF